These 25 T cell receptor beta chains came from one sample sequenced in a study of T-cell memory formation after mild COVID-19. TCRdb called the 5' RACE reads again in MiXCR, with one record for every CDR3 protein. Here the sample spans 350,000 to 500,000 distinct CDR3 sequences, around 22% being singletons. Material for sequencing was PBMCs or a T cell subset sorted from them (not recorded which). All receptors derive from an adult woman who had mild COVID-19 (a few samples of this study predate the infection). Cell type and time point are not known.

This clonotype was counted between two and nine times. The V and J genes are TRBV24-1 and TRBJ2-1; 10 nucleotides agree with TRBD1. This CDR3 is 13 amino acids long. Germline V gene sequence: CDR1 KGHDR, CDR2 SFDVKD. V was clipped by 8 bases and J by 5 bases; unmatched bases: 2. The CDR3 here is CATKGQGNNEQFF. CDR3 DNA: TGTGCCACCAAGGGACAGGGGAACAATGAGCAGTTCTTC.

The chain joins TRBV12-3 or TRBV12-4 to TRBJ2-1; 9 bases match TRBD1. The CDR3 contains 15 residues. Trimming took 7 bases from V and 4 from J; bases not matched to a gene: 8. CDR3 sequence reads: CASNSDRGGYNEQFF. Written as DNA, the CDR3 is TGTGCCAGCAACTCAGACAGGGGGGGGTACAATGAGCAGTTCTTC.

The chain employs TRBV12-3 or TRBV12-4 and TRBJ2-5; 10 positions agree with TRBD1. CDR3 length: 17 amino acids. Losses at the gene ends were 2 bases for V and 5 bases for J; bases not matched to a gene: 11. The CDR3 bases are TGTGCCAGCAGTTTATCCTCACCGGGACAGGGGTATGAGACCCAGTACTTC. This encodes CASSLSSPGQGYETQYF.

This clonotype has just a few counts. This chain uses TRBV2 with TRBJ2-3; D unresolved. There are 14 residues in the CDR3. CDR1 SNHLY and CDR2 FYNNEI come from the germline V gene. V gave up 4 bases and J gave up 4 bases, with 12 bases separating them. CDR3 loop: CASSVTAVADTQYF. In nucleotides, the CDR3 is TGTGCCAGCAGTGTTACCGCTGTAGCAGATACGCAGTATTTT. Supplemented by reference TRBV2 and TRBJ2-3, the full variable domain reads EPEVTQTPSHQVTQMGQEVILRCVPISNHLYFYWYRQILGQKVEFLVSFYNNEISEKSEIFDDQFSVERPDGSNFTLKIRSTKLEDSAMYFCASSVTAVADTQYFGPGTRLTVL.

This clonotype was found a few times. This chain uses TRBV24-1 with TRBJ2-2; possibly TRBD1 for D (6 bases). The CDR3 has 15 residues. The V and J ends lost 6 bases and 1 base respectively, with 11 bases between them. Germline V gene lookup returns CDR1 KGHDR and CDR2 SFDVKD. In DNA, the CDR3 is TGTGCCACCAGTAAACAGGGCGAGAACACCGGGGAGCTGTTTTTT. The encoded protein is CATSKQGENTGELFF.

This clonotype turned up a few times. The V gene is TRBV15, the J gene TRBJ2-5; D gene ambiguous. The CDR3 consists of 15 residues. V shed 0 bases and J shed 3 bases, with 11 bases lying between them. Germline loops: CDR1 LNHNV, CDR2 YYDKDF (reference sequence). CDR3 in amino acids: CATSREVGSEETQYF. DNA of the CDR3: TGTGCCACCAGCAGAGAAGTTGGTTCCGAAGAGACCCAGTACTTC.

This clonotype occurred many times. The chain couples TRBV4-3 to TRBJ2-7; 10 bases are shared with TRBD2. The junction had 3 bases not matched to a gene; V was cut back by 2 bases and J by 2 bases. Germline values: CDR1 LGHNA, CDR2 YSLEER. The CDR3 sequence is 15 residues long. The CDR3 sequence is CASSQRAGGPYEQYF. In nucleotides, the CDR3 is TGCGCCAGCAGCCAAAGAGCGGGAGGGCCCTACGAGCAGTACTTC.

The gene calls are TRBV4-1 and TRBJ2-3, with D perhaps TRBD1 (5 bases). The CDR3 extends over 16 amino acids. V lost 1 base to trimming and J lost 5 bases, with 16 bases between them. Germline CDR1 MGHRA, CDR2 YSYEKL. CDR3 protein: CASSQGRAGHLDTQYF. The CDR3 nucleotides are TGCGCCAGCAGCCAAGGCAGGGCAGGCCATCTAGATACGCAGTATTTT.

CDR3 residues: CASRSGLTPTQYF. Here the CDR3 DNA reads TGTGCCAGCAGATCCGGGCTAACCCCTACGCAGTATTTT. The chain employs TRBV6-5 and TRBJ2-3; D ambiguous. V shed 6 bases and J shed 8 bases, with 15 bases lying between them. This CDR3 comprises 13 residues. Germline V lookup: CDR1 MNHEY, CDR2 SVGAGI.

This clonotype occurred a few times. The DNA of the CDR3 is TGTGCCAGCAGCCACAACAGCGGAGGGGTTGGGACCCAGTACTTC. Protein sequence: CASSHNSGGVGTQYF. The chain couples TRBV9 to TRBJ2-5, with D possibly matching TRBD2 (6 bases). The CDR3 runs to 15 residues. Per the germline V gene, CDR1 is SGDLS and CDR2 is YYNGEE. V shed 4 bases and J shed 7 bases, with 20 bases lying between them.

The chain joins TRBV20-1 to TRBJ1-2, with 7 bases aligning to TRBD1. V gave up 6 bases and J gave up 4 bases; unmatched junction bases: 14. CDR1 is DFQATT and CDR2 is SNEGSKA in the germline V gene (reference sequence). The CDR3 length is 15 residues. DNA for the CDR3: TGCAGTGCCATCGACCAGGGGGTTGATATCTATGGCTACACCTTC. Translating it yields CSAIDQGVDIYGYTF.

This clonotype has at least ten counts. The chain recombines TRBV12-3 or TRBV12-4 with TRBJ2-1, with D possibly matching TRBD2 (5 bases). CDR3 length: 12 residues. Trimming removed 8 bases at V and 4 bases at J, with 9 bases between. CDR3 protein: CASSRTYNEQFF. The CDR3 DNA reads as TGTGCCAGCTCCCGGACTTACAATGAGCAGTTCTTC.

In this sample, this clonotype turned up once. This chain uses TRBV4-2 with TRBJ2-3, with D maybe TRBD2 (7 bases). Germline assignment: CDR1 LGHNA and CDR2 YNFKEQ. V was clipped by 1 base and J by 0 bases, with 14 bases between them. The CDR3 runs 17 residues. Here the CDR3 reads CASSQGVGGASTDTQYF. In nucleotides, the CDR3 is TGTGCCAGCAGCCAAGGGGTTGGGGGGGCTAGCACAGATACGCAGTATTTT.

This clonotype was found many times. The chain is built from TRBV5-1 and TRBJ1-1; D remains unclear. CDR1 and CDR2 (germline): SGHRS, YFSETQ. This CDR3 has 14 amino acids. The V and J ends lost 2 bases and 2 bases respectively, with 10 bases between them. CDR3 nucleotides: TGCGCCAGCAGCTTCGGGCCCGGAAACACTGAAGCTTTCTTT. It is translated as CASSFGPGNTEAFF.

The genes are TRBV5-1 and TRBJ2-3, with 11 bases matching TRBD2. CDR1 and CDR2 from the germline V gene are SGHRS and YFSETQ. V dropped 4 bases and J dropped 5; count of bases not matched to a gene: 9. The CDR3 runs 16 residues. The CDR3 loop is CASSRSGGAVEDTQYF. For the CDR3, the DNA is TGCGCCAGCAGCCGTAGCGGGGGGGCCGTCGAAGATACGCAGTATTTT.

The V call is TRBV7-8, the J call TRBJ1-3; 7 bases are shared with TRBD1. This CDR3 is 15 amino acids long. CDR1 SGHVS and CDR2 FQNEAQ come from the germline V gene. Trimming took 5 bases from V and 3 from J; bases not matched to a gene: 7. CDR3 nucleotide sequence: TGTGCCAGCAGCCGCCTTAGGGGGCTTGGAAACACCATATATTTT. Translating gives CASSRLRGLGNTIYF.

V gene TRBV5-6 combines with J gene TRBJ2-2; D ambiguous. Germline CDR1 reads SGHDT; CDR2 reads YYEEEE. V shed 5 bases and J shed 3 bases, with 8 bases lying between them. This CDR3 is built from 13 residues. The CDR3 reads CASRPPYTGELFF. CDR3 bases: TGTGCCAGCAGGCCTCCTTACACCGGGGAGCTGTTTTTT.

This clonotype was recorded at least ten times. This chain connects TRBV20-1 to TRBJ2-3; 10 bases match TRBD2. The trim removed 1 base at V and 6 bases at J, leaving 13 bases unmatched. Per germline, CDR1 DFQATT and CDR2 SNEGSKA (reference sequence). The CDR3 consists of 17 residues. The CDR3 nucleotides read TGCAGTGCTAGAGTACTAGCGGGAATCAGGGAAAGGGATACGCAGTATTTT. Residues: CSARVLAGIRERDTQYF.

This clonotype was seen more than once but under ten times. The rearrangement joins TRBV7-2 to TRBJ1-4, with 9 bases aligning to TRBD1. Germline CDR1 is SGHTA and CDR2 is FQGNSA. Losses at the gene ends were 3 bases for V and 3 bases for J; bases not matched to a gene: 2. CDR3 length: 15 residues. Here the CDR3 reads CASSLDRGSNEKLFF. The DNA for the CDR3 is TGTGCCAGCAGCTTGGACAGGGGATCTAATGAAAAACTGTTTTTT.

The chain carries TRBV29-1 and TRBJ2-5; TRBD1 agrees at 8 bases. The V gene end was trimmed by 2 bases and the J gene end by 2 bases; junction bases not matched to a gene: 7. The CDR3 is 15 amino acids. Per the germline V gene, CDR1 is SQVTM and CDR2 is ANQGSEA. The DNA of the CDR3 is TGCAGCGTTGAAACTGCCAGGGGGCCTCAAGAGACCCAGTACTTC. Translating gives CSVETARGPQETQYF. The complete variable domain, with remaining parts taken from reference TRBV29-1 and TRBJ2-5, reads SAVISQKPSRDICQRGTSLTIQCQVDSQVTMMFWYRQQPGQSLTLIATANQGSEATYESGFVIDKFPISRPNLTFSTLTVSNMSPEDSSIYLCSVETARGPQETQYFGPGTRLLVL.

The chain recombines TRBV24-1 with TRBJ2-5; D is ambiguous. This CDR3 region has 12 residues. Germline assignment: CDR1 KGHDR and CDR2 SFDVKD. With 7 bases removed from V and 5 bases from J, the gap between germline ends came to 10 bases. The CDR3: CATSADGETQYF. The CDR3 DNA sequence: TGTGCCACCAGCGCGGACGGGGAGACCCAGTACTTC.

This rearrangement joins TRBV7-8 to TRBJ2-1; TRBD1 or TRBD2 may be the D gene (6 bases each). Between the trimmed V and J ends, which lost 5 bases and 10 bases, there was a span of 21 bases. CDR3 length equals 15 residues. The germline V gene encodes CDR1 SGHVS and CDR2 FQNEAQ. CDR3 amino acids: CASSPRRGDSEEQFF. CDR3 in DNA: TGTGCCAGCAGCCCCCGTAGGGGGGATTCCGAAGAGCAGTTCTTC.

This rearrangement joins TRBV5-6 to TRBJ2-1; tentative D call: TRBD2 (7 bases). CDR3 size: 15 residues. Germline values: CDR1 SGHDT, CDR2 YYEEEE. V was clipped by 3 bases and J by 7 bases, with 17 bases between them. The CDR3 coding sequence is TGTGCCAGCAGCTCCCTCGGGAAGGGGGGGAATGAGCAGTTCTTC. This encodes CASSSLGKGGNEQFF.

The genes are TRBV5-5 and TRBJ1-6, with D possibly matching TRBD1 (5 bases). The CDR3 runs to 16 residues. V lost 4 bases and J lost 7, with 18 bases in between. Germline V gives CDR1 SGHKS, CDR2 YYEKEE (reference sequence). CDR3: CASSVLGGDGNSPLHF. The CDR3, as DNA: TGTGCCAGCAGCGTTCTGGGAGGGGACGGGAATTCACCCCTCCACTTT.

This clonotype was counted only a few times. This chain joins TRBV7-9 and TRBJ2-3; weak D call: TRBD2 (6 bases). The germline gives CDR1 SEHNR, CDR2 FQNEAQ (reference sequence). This CDR3 is 14 amino acids long. V was cut by 5 bases and J by 3 bases, with 12 bases left in between. CDR3 nucleotide sequence: TGTGCCAGCAGCATCCCGGGGAGGACAGATACGCAGTATTTT. Protein: CASSIPGRTDTQYF.